These 23 T cell receptor beta chains were all obtained from the same sample, sequenced in a study of cytomegalovirus exposure and HLA in healthy donors. The PCR used 60 Vbeta and 13 Jbeta primers. The assay was immunoSEQ multiplex PCR, and TCRdb's table has in-frame clones only and misses some. Among over 95,000 clones listed, 75% to 80% were seen once. Material: PBMCs. The receptors derive from a woman aged 40 to 50 in good health and CMV-seropositive.

The chain recombines TRBV6-6 with TRBJ2-3; a weak D match, TRBD1 (5 bases). The length of the CDR3 is 12 residues. V lost 9 bases, J lost 5 bases, and 12 bases lay in between. Germline CDR1 is MNHNY and CDR2 is SVGAGI (reference sequence). The CDR3 DNA reads as TGTGCCAGGGACCCGCAGGGAGATACGCAGTATTTT. Translating gives CARDPQGDTQYF.

This clone has more than one count but fewer than ten. The chain couples TRBV11-2 to TRBJ1-6; the match to TRBD1 covers 7 bases. V was pared by 5 bases and J by 10 bases, with 11 bases of the junction left unmatched. Germline V gene sequence: CDR1 SGHAT, CDR2 FQNNGV. The CDR3 is made up of 15 amino acids. CDR3 sequence: CASSTLTGLGSPLHF. The CDR3 region has the DNA TGTGCCAGCAGCACGTTGACAGGGCTAGGGTCACCCCTCCACTTT.

This clone was counted between two and nine times. The CDR3 region is CASSAGLAVYNEQFF. The CDR3 DNA reads TGTGCCAGCAGCGCGGGACTAGCGGTCTACAATGAGCAGTTCTTC. The chain couples TRBV9 to TRBJ2-1; 11 bases line up with TRBD2. V was clipped by 3 bases and J by 3 bases; unmatched bases: 2. Germline V gene sequence: CDR1 SGDLS, CDR2 YYNGEE. This CDR3 spans 15 amino acids.

The V and J genes are TRBV4-1 and TRBJ2-2; D might be TRBD1 (6 bases). Germline V gene sequence: CDR1 MGHRA, CDR2 YSYEKL. V was trimmed by 3 bases and J by 5 bases, leaving 16 bases between them. This CDR3 region has 16 residues. CDR3 nucleotides: TGCGCCAGCAGCCACCCGGGACAAGGGTTTACCGGGGAGCTGTTTTTT. Residues: CASSHPGQGFTGELFF.

This clone was detected a few times. The chain uses TRBV5-6 and TRBJ2-2; D is possibly TRBD2 (6 bases). V was shortened by 6 bases and J by 4 bases, with 13 bases between the two germline ends. This CDR3 is 14 amino acids long. CDR1 and CDR2 from the germline V gene are SGHDT and YYEEEE. In nucleotides, the CDR3 is TGTGCCAGCAACTACGGGGGTGGCACCGGGGAGCTGTTTTTT. It specifies CASNYGGGTGELFF.

The J gene is TRBJ2-7, the V gene TRBV5-6; D is perhaps TRBD1 (6 bases). CDR1 is SGHDT and CDR2 is YYEEEE in the germline V gene. V shed 2 bases and J shed 3 bases, with 15 bases lying between them. The CDR3 spans 15 residues. The CDR3 coding sequence is TGTGCCAGCAGCTTACAGGGATGGGGTCGCTACGAGCAGTACTTC. It encodes CASSLQGWGRYEQYF.

This clone was picked up a small number of times. A junction boundary mismatches the germline segment, possibly from a read error. The rearrangement links TRBV7-9 to TRBJ1-4, with D uncertain. This CDR3 region has 12 residues. Germline lookup yields CDR1 SEHNR and CDR2 FQNEAQ (reference sequence). CDR3 residues: CSSSLSGEKLFF. Written as DNA, the CDR3 is TGTTCCAGCAGCTTATCGGGGGAAAAACTGTTTTTT.

V is TRBV10-3 and J is TRBJ1-1; D is ambiguous. Germline V gene lookup returns CDR1 ENHRY and CDR2 SYGVKD. V shed 6 bases and J shed 7 bases, with 15 bases lying between them. The CDR3 sequence is 13 residues long. This chain's CDR3 is CAIRFIESGEAFF. As DNA, the CDR3 is TGTGCCATCAGGTTCATAGAGAGTGGTGAAGCTTTCTTT.

The V gene is TRBV5-1, the J gene TRBJ1-1; no reliable D call. Germline CDR1 and CDR2: SGHRS and YFSETQ. Trimming removed 0 bases from V and 5 bases from J, with 11 bases in between. CDR3 length equals 14 residues. The CDR3 DNA is TGCGCCAGCAGCTTGGCTCTGGGAGGAACTGAAGCTTTCTTT. Translated, it gives CASSLALGGTEAFF. Complete variable domain (other parts from reference TRBV5-1 and TRBJ1-1): KAGVTQTPRYLIKTRGQQVTLSCSPISGHRSVSWYQQTPGQGLQFLFEYFSETQRNKGNFPGRFSGRQFSNSRSEMNVSTLELGDSALYLCASSLALGGTEAFFGQGTRLTVV.

This clone was seen a handful of times. The CDR3 sequence: CASSQVINRGGEKLFF. The CDR3 DNA reads TGCGCCAGCAGCCAAGTGATAAATCGAGGGGGTGAAAAACTGTTTTTT. The V and J genes are TRBV4-1 and TRBJ1-4, with D perhaps matching TRBD1 (6 bases). This CDR3 spans 16 amino acids. Per germline, CDR1 MGHRA and CDR2 YSYEKL. The germline V and J ends were trimmed by 1 base and 7 bases, with 16 bases remaining between them.

The V gene is TRBV5-1, the J gene TRBJ2-7; D is possibly TRBD1 (7 bases). CDR1 and CDR2 (germline): SGHRS, YFSETQ. Trimming cost V 6 bases and J 3 bases, with 19 bases left between them. This CDR3 has 15 amino acids. The chain's CDR3 is CASTPVAGGHYEQYF. As DNA, the CDR3 is TGCGCCAGCACCCCCGTGGCAGGGGGGCACTACGAGCAGTACTTC. The full variable domain, with the rest looked up from reference TRBV5-1 and TRBJ2-7, is KAGVTQTPRYLIKTRGQQVTLSCSPISGHRSVSWYQQTPGQGLQFLFEYFSETQRNKGNFPGRFSGRQFSNSRSEMNVSTLELGDSALYLCASTPVAGGHYEQYFGPGTRLTVT.

This chain connects TRBV6-5 to TRBJ1-3; possibly TRBD1 for D (6 bases). V lost 6 bases and J 2 bases, leaving 14 bases between the germline ends. From germline, CDR1 is MNHEY and CDR2 SVGAGI. The CDR3 has 15 amino acids. CDR3: CASRASGVPGNTIYF. The DNA of the CDR3 is TGTGCCAGCAGGGCCTCAGGGGTACCTGGAAACACCATATATTTT.

Written as DNA, the CDR3 is TGTGCCAGTAGTATTGGGGTCCTTAAGCGGTCCCAGCATTTT. It translates to CASSIGVLKRSQHF. The chain joins TRBV19 to TRBJ1-5; no firm D call. V lost 3 bases and J lost 11, with 17 bases in between. The germline V gene has CDR1 LNHDA and CDR2 SQIVND (reference sequence). The CDR3 totals 14 residues.

The V gene is TRBV12-5, the J gene TRBJ2-5; D call uncertain. The J call may be faulty, since TRBJ2-7 better matches the DNA end. CDR3 length equals 14 residues. The germline V gene encodes CDR1 LGHNT and CDR2 FRNRAP. The CDR3, as DNA: TGTGCTAGTGGTTTCATAGAGAACTCCTACGAGCAGTACTTC. Its translation: CASGFIENSYEQYF.

The V call is TRBV7-9, the J call TRBJ1-2; possible D gene TRBD1, 5 bases. Germline assignment: CDR1 SEHNR and CDR2 FQNEAQ (reference sequence). The CDR3 totals 16 residues. Trimming left V 1 base short and J 2 bases short, with 14 bases between. CDR3 sequence: CASSLGLRDLNYGYTF. As DNA, the CDR3 is TGTGCCAGCAGCTTAGGCCTTCGGGACTTAAACTATGGCTACACCTTC.

V usage is TRBV7-9 and J usage is TRBJ2-3; 9 bases map to TRBD2. There are 17 residues in the CDR3. The junction had 8 bases not matched to a gene; V was cut back by 2 bases and J by 2 bases. The V gene's germline CDR1 is SEHNR and CDR2 FQNEAQ (reference sequence). CDR3 DNA sequence: TGTGCCAGCAGCTTATTGAAGACTAGCGGTCACACAGATACGCAGTATTTT. Its protein is CASSLLKTSGHTDTQYF.

The sample holds a few counts of this clone. This chain links TRBV9 with TRBJ1-5, with TRBD1 matching 9 bases. There are 15 residues in the CDR3. Germline CDR1 and CDR2: SGDLS and YYNGEE. V trimming: 4 bases; J trimming: 4 bases; junction bases outside the gene matches: 6. CDR3 sequence (DNA): TGTGCCAGCAGCCGGGACAGGGAACCTAATCAGCCCCAGCATTTT. Residues: CASSRDREPNQPQHF.

The sample holds a few counts of this clone. The CDR3 DNA is TGCGCCAGCAGCCAAGAGGACAGGGGAAGACAGCCCCAGCATTTT. Translated, it gives CASSQEDRGRQPQHF. V is TRBV4-1 and J is TRBJ1-5; TRBD1 aligns across 9 bases. This CDR3 contains 15 residues. V lost 0 bases, J lost 7 bases, and 4 bases stayed unmatched. CDR1 is MGHRA and CDR2 is YSYEKL in the germline V gene.

This clone was picked up one time. CDR3 DNA sequence: TGTGCCATCAGTGAGTCGGGACAGAGCAATAGCAATCAGCCCCAGCATTTT. Translation: CAISESGQSNSNQPQHF. The genes are TRBV10-3 and TRBJ1-5; 7 bases map to TRBD1. In germline, CDR1 is ENHRY, CDR2 SYGVKD. V dropped 0 bases and J dropped 0; count of bases not matched to a gene: 5. CDR3 length equals 17 residues.

The V gene is TRBV5-1, the J gene TRBJ1-1; 8 bases match TRBD1. CDR1 is SGHRS, CDR2 YFSETQ, per germline. CDR3 length: 16 residues. With 0 bases clipped from V and 2 bases from J, the junction kept 6 bases outside the gene matches. The CDR3 loop reads CASSLVTGAYNTEAFF. CDR3 in DNA: TGCGCCAGCAGCTTGGTGACAGGGGCTTACAACACTGAAGCTTTCTTT.

The chain couples TRBV5-1 to TRBJ2-6; tentatively, D is TRBD1 (5 bases). From germline, CDR1 is SGHRS and CDR2 YFSETQ. This CDR3 contains 16 residues. The germline V and J ends were trimmed by 3 bases and 4 bases, with 14 bases remaining between them. Here the CDR3 DNA reads TGCGCCAGCAGCTCGACAGTTTTGACGGGGGCCAACGTCCTGACTTTC. The encoded protein is CASSSTVLTGANVLTF.

This chain joins TRBV18 and TRBJ1-5, with D possibly being TRBD1 (5 bases). Germline loops: CDR1 KGHSH, CDR2 LQKENI. This CDR3 has 15 amino acids. V lost 3 bases, J lost 3 bases, and 12 bases lay in between. CDR3 region: CASSPGRGYNQPQHF. The CDR3 nucleotides read TGTGCCAGCTCACCGGGTCGGGGGTACAATCAGCCCCAGCATTTT.

With regard to this clone: An end of the junction does not agree with germline; a read error may underlie this. DNA of the CDR3: TGTGCTAGCAGCCCAGCGGGGCGAGGATTCTACGAGCAGTACTTC. Translated: CASSPAGRGFYEQYF. The V call is TRBV7-7, the J call TRBJ2-7, with TRBD2 matching over 7 bases. Germline lookup yields CDR1 SSHAT and CDR2 FNYEAQ (reference sequence). The CDR3 is 15 amino acids.